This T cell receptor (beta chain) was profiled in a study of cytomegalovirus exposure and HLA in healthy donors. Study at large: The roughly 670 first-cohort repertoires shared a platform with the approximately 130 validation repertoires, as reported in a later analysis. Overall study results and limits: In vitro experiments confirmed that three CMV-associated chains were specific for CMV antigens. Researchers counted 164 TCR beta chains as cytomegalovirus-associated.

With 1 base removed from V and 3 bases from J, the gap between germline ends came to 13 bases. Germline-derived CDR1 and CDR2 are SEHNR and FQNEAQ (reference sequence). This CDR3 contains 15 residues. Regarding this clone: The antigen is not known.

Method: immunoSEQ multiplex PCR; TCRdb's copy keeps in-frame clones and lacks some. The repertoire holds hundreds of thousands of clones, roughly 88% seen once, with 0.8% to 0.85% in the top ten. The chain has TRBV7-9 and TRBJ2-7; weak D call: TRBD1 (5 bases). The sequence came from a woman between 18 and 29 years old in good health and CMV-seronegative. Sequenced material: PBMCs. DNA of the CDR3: TGTGCCAGCAGCTTAGTAGGGCAGGGCCTCTACGAGCAGTACTTC. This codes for CASSLVGQGLYEQYF. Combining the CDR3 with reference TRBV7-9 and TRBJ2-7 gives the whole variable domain DTGVSQNPRHKITKRGQNVTFRCDPISEHNRLYWYRQTLGQGPEFLTYFQNEAQLEKSRLLSDRFSAERPKGSFSTLEIQRTEQGDSAMYLCASSLVGQGLYEQYFGPGTRLTVT.